These 18 T cell receptor beta chains were sequenced from one sample in a study of blood T cell repertoires in COVID-19 (dated by TCRdb to 2018 to 2020). Libraries were constructed by the immunoSEQ multiplex PCR assay. TCRdb limited this immuneACCESS table to in-frame rearrangements with V and J called. A share of clones is missing; checked studies link under half to unresolved V genes, and the rest is unexplained. Within this sample are a few hundred thousand clones, with approximately 87% of them counted one time only. The leading ten clones occupy around 1.3% of the sample. Specimen: PBMCs or T cells enriched from blood (not recorded which). These receptor sequences come from a young man who had recovered from COVID-19.

The chain joins TRBV10-1 to TRBJ1-6, with 10 bases aligning to TRBD1. This CDR3 contains 15 residues. The V gene end was trimmed by 8 bases and the J gene end by 8 bases; junction bases not matched to a gene: 9. Germline V lookup: CDR1 WNHNN, CDR2 SYGVQD (reference sequence). CDR3 protein: CASPDRGLSYSPLHF. CDR3 DNA: TGCGCCAGCCCGGACAGGGGGTTGTCTTATTCACCCCTCCACTTT.

The V and J genes are TRBV6-5 and TRBJ1-4; D uncertain. Between the trimmed V and J ends, which lost 10 bases and 3 bases, there was a span of 6 bases. The CDR3 is 11 amino acids. Germline V gene sequence: CDR1 MNHEY, CDR2 SVGAGI. The CDR3: CATDSNEKLFF. CDR3 in DNA: TGTGCCACCGACTCTAATGAAAAACTGTTTTTT.

Comments on this clone: This specimen includes other DNA sequences encoding the same CDR3. The V call is TRBV20-1, the J call TRBJ2-6, with a tentative D call TRBD2 (6 bases). This CDR3 contains 15 residues. Trimming took off 3 bases at V and 4 bases at J, with 13 bases between the two ends. The germline V gene encodes CDR1 DFQATT and CDR2 SNEGSKA (reference sequence). The CDR3 loop reads CSASPRGSGANVLTF. In DNA, the CDR3 is TGCAGTGCTAGTCCCCGGGGGTCCGGGGCCAACGTCCTGACTTTC.

The chain couples TRBV27 to TRBJ1-5; D call uncertain. The CDR3 covers 17 residues. In germline, CDR1 is MNHEY, CDR2 SMNVEV (reference sequence). The ends were cut back, 3 bases at V and 9 bases at J, with 24 bases in the middle. CDR3 nucleotides: TGTGCCAGCAGTTTTCCCCGATCAAACAGTGGGTTGGCGCCCCAGCATTTT. The encoded protein is CASSFPRSNSGLAPQHF.

The V call is TRBV29-1, the J call TRBJ1-1; TRBD1 might be the D (6 bases). The CDR3 consists of 14 residues. Germline V lookup: CDR1 SQVTM, CDR2 ANQGSEA. Trimming removed 1 base from V and 0 bases from J, with 9 bases in between. The CDR3 sequence: CSVEGRGMNTEAFF. The CDR3 DNA reads TGCAGCGTTGAAGGCAGGGGCATGAACACTGAAGCTTTCTTT.

In the case of this clone: The germline gene is not matched at one end of the junction; a read error may be the cause. The CDR3 loop is CASRDPGQGKNTEAFF. CDR3 nucleotide sequence: TGTGCCAGCCGTGACCCGGGACAGGGGAAGAACACTGAAGCTTTCTTT. The rearrangement uses TRBV2 and TRBJ1-1, with TRBD1 matching over 10 bases. Germline assignment: CDR1 SNHLY and CDR2 FYNNEI. The CDR3 is 16 residues long.

This clone came up once. This sequence joins TRBV7-8 and TRBJ1-1; 7 bases match TRBD1. The junction had 6 bases not matched to a gene; V was cut back by 1 base and J by 4 bases. Germline-derived CDR1 and CDR2 are SGHVS and FQNEAQ. CDR3 size: 15 residues. CDR3 nucleotides: TGTGCCAGCAGCTTAGATACAGGGGCGGGCACTGAAGCTTTCTTT. This codes for CASSLDTGAGTEAFF. Full variable domain (remainder filled in from reference TRBV7-8 and TRBJ1-1): GAGVSQSPRYKVAKRGQDVALRCDPISGHVSLFWYQQALGQGPEFLTYFQNEAQLDKSGLPSDRFFAERPEGSVSTLKIQRTQQEDSAVYLCASSLDTGAGTEAFFGQGTRLTVV.

The CDR3 sequence: CASSYSNRGGRYEQYF. CDR3 DNA sequence: TGTGCCAGCAGTTACTCGAATCGGGGGGGCCGGTACGAGCAGTACTTC. V usage is TRBV6-2 or TRBV6-3 and J usage is TRBJ2-7; the match to TRBD2 covers 8 bases. CDR3 size: 16 residues. Germline V gene sequence: CDR1 MNHEY, CDR2 SVGEGT. With 0 bases clipped from V and 4 bases from J, the junction kept 8 bases outside the gene matches.

The chain uses TRBV19 and TRBJ2-5, with 10 bases lining up with TRBD2. CDR1 is LNHDA, CDR2 SQIVND, per germline (reference sequence). This CDR3 has 19 amino acids. Trimming removed 5 bases from V and 4 bases from J; junction bases left unmatched: 19. CDR3 coding DNA: TGTGCCAGTAGTGCCCCCCCAATCCACAGCGGGGGGGCAGGAGAGACCCAGTACTTC. Protein sequence: CASSAPPIHSGGAGETQYF.

This chain links TRBV27 with TRBJ2-2; the D is unclear. The germline CDR1 and CDR2 sequences are MNHEY and SMNVEV (reference sequence). This CDR3 contains 12 residues. Deletions cut 5 bases from V and 13 bases from J, with 14 bases between. The CDR3 spells CASSRPSEWLFF. The CDR3 DNA reads TGTGCCAGCAGTCGTCCGTCGGAGTGGCTGTTTTTT.

The chain combines TRBV4-3 with TRBJ1-6; TRBD1 matches 11 bases. The CDR3 has 17 residues. Germline CDR1 and CDR2: LGHNA and YSLEER. The trim removed 0 bases at V and 9 bases at J, leaving 7 bases unmatched. CDR3 loop: CASSQETPGTGGSPLHF. CDR3 bases: TGCGCCAGCAGCCAAGAAACTCCGGGGACAGGGGGTTCACCCCTCCACTTT.

V gene TRBV6-5 combines with J gene TRBJ1-1, with a weak D call TRBD1 (6 bases). With 7 bases removed from V and 0 bases from J, the gap between germline ends came to 12 bases. The CDR3 length is 14 residues. Germline V CDR1 and CDR2: MNHEY, SVGAGI. The DNA for the CDR3 is TGTGCCAGCACCAAAGGGGGTTTGAACACTGAAGCTTTCTTT. Its protein product is CASTKGGLNTEAFF.

This chain connects TRBV7-2 to TRBJ2-2; D is unclear. This CDR3 spans 17 amino acids. Looked up from germline, CDR1 is SGHTA and CDR2 is FQGNSA. Trimming took off 2 bases at V and 0 bases at J, with 13 bases between the two ends. The CDR3 DNA is TGTGCCAGCAGCTTAAACGCTCAGGCCCCGAACACCGGGGAGCTGTTTTTT. As protein: CASSLNAQAPNTGELFF.

This clone was found once. The gene calls are TRBV9 and TRBJ2-2; 13 bases are a match to TRBD2. Germline lookup yields CDR1 SGDLS and CDR2 YYNGEE. The ends lost 5 bases at V and 6 bases at J; junction bases unmatched: 4. This CDR3 is built from 15 residues. The CDR3 region has the DNA TGTGCCAGCAGGGGGACTAGCGGGGCCGCCGGGGAGCTGTTTTTT. Its translation: CASRGTSGAAGELFF.

This clone was picked up a small number of times. The V call is TRBV6-2 or TRBV6-3, the J call TRBJ1-2, with TRBD1 as a possible D gene (5 bases). There are 14 residues in the CDR3. Germline loops: CDR1 MNHEY, CDR2 SVGEGT. Between the trimmed V and J ends, which lost 0 bases and 7 bases, there was a span of 12 bases. This chain's CDR3 is CASSYSQGSSGYTF. The CDR3, as DNA: TGTGCCAGCAGTTACTCCCAGGGTAGCTCTGGCTACACCTTC.

This clone has a single count. V gene TRBV12-3 or TRBV12-4 combines with J gene TRBJ2-1; D unclear. This CDR3 is 13 amino acids long. V was cut by 6 bases and J by 7 bases, with 13 bases left in between. The CDR3 nucleotides read TGTGCCAGCAGCTTCATCGAGAGGAATGAGCAGTTCTTC. Protein sequence: CASSFIERNEQFF.

The chain joins TRBV20-1 to TRBJ2-1; D call uncertain. The CDR3 is 11 amino acids. The ends were cut back, 3 bases at V and 7 bases at J, with 7 bases in the middle. Germline loops: CDR1 DFQATT, CDR2 SNEGSKA (reference sequence). The CDR3: CSASGPNEQFF. CDR3 DNA: TGCAGTGCTAGCGGTCCTAATGAGCAGTTCTTC.

The chain recombines TRBV24-1 with TRBJ2-5, with 8 bases matching TRBD2. Germline CDR1 is KGHDR and CDR2 is SFDVKD. V shed 4 bases, J shed 4 bases, and the junction held 13 bases outside the gene matches. The CDR3 loop spans 17 amino acids. The CDR3 nucleotides read TGTGCCACCAGTGACCCTATGGGTCACGGGGGGGCAGAGACCCAGTACTTC. Translated: CATSDPMGHGGAETQYF.